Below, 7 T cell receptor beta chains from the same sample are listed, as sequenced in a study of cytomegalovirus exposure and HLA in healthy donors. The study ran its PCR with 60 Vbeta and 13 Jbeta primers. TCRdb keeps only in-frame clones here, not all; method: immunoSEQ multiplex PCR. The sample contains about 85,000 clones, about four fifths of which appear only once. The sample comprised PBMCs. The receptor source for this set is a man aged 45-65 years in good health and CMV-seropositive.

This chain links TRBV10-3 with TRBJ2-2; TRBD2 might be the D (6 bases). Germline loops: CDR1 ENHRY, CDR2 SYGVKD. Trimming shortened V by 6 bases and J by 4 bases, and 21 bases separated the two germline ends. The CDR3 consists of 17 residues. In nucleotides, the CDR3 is TGTGCCATCAGCTCGGGGATGACGGGAGTTACCACCGGGGAGCTGTTTTTT. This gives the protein CAISSGMTGVTTGELFF.

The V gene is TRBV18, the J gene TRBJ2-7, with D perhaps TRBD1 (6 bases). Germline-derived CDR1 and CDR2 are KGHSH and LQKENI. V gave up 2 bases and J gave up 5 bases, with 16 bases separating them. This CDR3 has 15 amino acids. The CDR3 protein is CASSPATGFLNEQYF. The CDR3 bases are TGTGCCAGCTCACCAGCAACAGGGTTCCTAAACGAGCAGTACTTC.

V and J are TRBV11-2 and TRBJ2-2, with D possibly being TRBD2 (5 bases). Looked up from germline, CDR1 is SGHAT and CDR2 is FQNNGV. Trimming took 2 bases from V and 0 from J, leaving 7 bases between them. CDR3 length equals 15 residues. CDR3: CASSLRGTNTGELFF. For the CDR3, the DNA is TGTGCCAGCAGCTTACGGGGAACGAACACCGGGGAGCTGTTTTTT.

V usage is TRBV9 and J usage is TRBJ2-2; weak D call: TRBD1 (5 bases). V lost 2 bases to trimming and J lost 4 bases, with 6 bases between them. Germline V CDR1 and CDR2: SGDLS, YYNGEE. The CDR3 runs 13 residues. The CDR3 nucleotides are TGTGCCAGCAGCGTTACAGGCACCGGGGAGCTGTTTTTT. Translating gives CASSVTGTGELFF.

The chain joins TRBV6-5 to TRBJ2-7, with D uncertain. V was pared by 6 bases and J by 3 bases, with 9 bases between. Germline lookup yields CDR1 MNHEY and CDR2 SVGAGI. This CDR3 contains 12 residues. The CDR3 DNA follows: TGTGCCAGCAGCAGCTGGAGCTACGAGCAGTACTTC. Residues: CASSSWSYEQYF.

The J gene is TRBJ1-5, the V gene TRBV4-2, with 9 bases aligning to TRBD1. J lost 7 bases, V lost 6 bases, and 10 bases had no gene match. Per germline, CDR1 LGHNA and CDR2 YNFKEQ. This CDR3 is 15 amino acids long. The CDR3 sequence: CASSWDRARPQPQHF. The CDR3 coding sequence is TGTGCCAGCAGTTGGGACAGGGCCCGTCCGCAGCCCCAGCATTTT.

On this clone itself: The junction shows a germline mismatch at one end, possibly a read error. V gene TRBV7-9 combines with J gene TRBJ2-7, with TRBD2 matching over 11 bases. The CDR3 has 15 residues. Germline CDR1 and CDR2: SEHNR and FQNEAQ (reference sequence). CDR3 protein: CSSSSASGRTYEQYF. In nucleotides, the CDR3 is TGTTCCAGCAGCTCCGCTAGCGGGAGGACCTACGAGCAGTACTTC.